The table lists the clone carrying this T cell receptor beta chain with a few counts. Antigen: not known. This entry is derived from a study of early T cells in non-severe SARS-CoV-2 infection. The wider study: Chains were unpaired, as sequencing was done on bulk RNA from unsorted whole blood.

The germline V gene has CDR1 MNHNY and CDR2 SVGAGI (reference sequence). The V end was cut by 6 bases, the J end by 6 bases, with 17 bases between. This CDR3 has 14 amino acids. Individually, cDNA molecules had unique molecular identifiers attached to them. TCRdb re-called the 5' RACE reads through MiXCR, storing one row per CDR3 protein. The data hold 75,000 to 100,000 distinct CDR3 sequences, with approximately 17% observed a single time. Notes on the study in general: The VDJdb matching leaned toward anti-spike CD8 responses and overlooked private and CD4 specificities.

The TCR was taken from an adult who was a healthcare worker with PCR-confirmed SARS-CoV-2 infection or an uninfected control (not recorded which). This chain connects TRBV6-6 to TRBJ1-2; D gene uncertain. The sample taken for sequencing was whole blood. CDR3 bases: TGTGCCAGCAGGGCCGGGGTAGGGCAACATGGCTACACCTTC. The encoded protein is CASRAGVGQHGYTF.